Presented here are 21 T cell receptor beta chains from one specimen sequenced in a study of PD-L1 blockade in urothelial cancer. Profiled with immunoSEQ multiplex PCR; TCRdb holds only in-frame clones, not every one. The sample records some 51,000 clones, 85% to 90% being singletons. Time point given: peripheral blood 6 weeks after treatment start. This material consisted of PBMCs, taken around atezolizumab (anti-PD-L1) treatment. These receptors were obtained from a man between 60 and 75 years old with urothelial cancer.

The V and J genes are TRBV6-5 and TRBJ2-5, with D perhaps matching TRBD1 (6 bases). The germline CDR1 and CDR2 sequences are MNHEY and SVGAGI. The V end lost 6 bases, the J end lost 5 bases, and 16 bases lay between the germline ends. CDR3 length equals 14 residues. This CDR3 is CASSPQGWKETQYF. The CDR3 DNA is TGTGCCAGCAGCCCCCAGGGGTGGAAGGAGACCCAGTACTTC.

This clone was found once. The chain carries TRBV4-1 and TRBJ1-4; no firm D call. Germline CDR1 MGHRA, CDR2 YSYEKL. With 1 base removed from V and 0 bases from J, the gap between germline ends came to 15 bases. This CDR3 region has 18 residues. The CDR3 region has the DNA TGCGCCAGCAGCCAAGGCCGGGATATCCCTGCAACTAATGAAAAACTGTTTTTT. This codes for CASSQGRDIPATNEKLFF.

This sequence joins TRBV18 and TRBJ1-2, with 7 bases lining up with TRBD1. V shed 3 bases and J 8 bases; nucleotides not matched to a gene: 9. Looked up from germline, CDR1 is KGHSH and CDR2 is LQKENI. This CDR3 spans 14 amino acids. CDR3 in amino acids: CASSPGRGQEGYTF. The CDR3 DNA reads TGTGCCAGCTCACCTGGTAGGGGGCAGGAGGGCTACACCTTC.

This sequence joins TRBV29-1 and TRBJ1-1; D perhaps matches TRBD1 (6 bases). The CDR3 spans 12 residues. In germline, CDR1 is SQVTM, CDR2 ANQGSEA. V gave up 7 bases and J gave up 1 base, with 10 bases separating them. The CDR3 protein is CSGQATNTEAFF. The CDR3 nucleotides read TGCAGCGGACAGGCCACGAACACTGAAGCTTTCTTT.

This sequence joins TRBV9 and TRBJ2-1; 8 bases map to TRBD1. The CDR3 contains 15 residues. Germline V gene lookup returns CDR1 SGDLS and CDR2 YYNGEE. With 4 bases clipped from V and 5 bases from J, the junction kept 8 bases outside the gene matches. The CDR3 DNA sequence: TGTGCCAGCAGCAAGACGGGACAGGATAACAATGAGCAGTTCTTC. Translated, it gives CASSKTGQDNNEQFF. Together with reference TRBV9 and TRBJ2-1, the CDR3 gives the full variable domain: DSGVTQTPKHLITATGQRVTLRCSPRSGDLSVYWYQQSLDQGLQFLIQYYNGEERAKGNILERFSAQQFPDLHSELNLSSLELGDSALYFCASSKTGQDNNEQFFGPGTRLTVL.

This chain's CDR3 is CASSYGTSQGGEQFF. CDR3 bases: TGTGCCAGCAGTTATGGGACTAGCCAAGGGGGTGAGCAGTTCTTC. This sequence joins TRBV6-6 and TRBJ2-1, with 9 bases that match TRBD2. The V and J ends lost 3 bases and 9 bases, in that order; junction bases with no gene match: 9. CDR3 length: 15 amino acids. The germline CDR1 and CDR2 sequences are MNHNY and SVGAGI (reference sequence).

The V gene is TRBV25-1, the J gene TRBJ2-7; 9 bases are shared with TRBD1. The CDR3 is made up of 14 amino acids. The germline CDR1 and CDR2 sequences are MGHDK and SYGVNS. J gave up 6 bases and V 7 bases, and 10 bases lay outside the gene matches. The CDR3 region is CASMGDRVVREQYF. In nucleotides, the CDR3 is TGTGCCAGCATGGGGGACAGGGTGGTTCGCGAGCAGTACTTC.

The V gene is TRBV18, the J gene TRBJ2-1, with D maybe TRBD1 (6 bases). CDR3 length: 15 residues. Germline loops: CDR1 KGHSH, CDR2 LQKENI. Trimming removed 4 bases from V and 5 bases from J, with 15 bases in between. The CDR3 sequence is CASSQQGNFDNEQFF. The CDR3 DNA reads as TGTGCCAGCTCACAACAGGGAAATTTTGACAATGAGCAGTTCTTC.

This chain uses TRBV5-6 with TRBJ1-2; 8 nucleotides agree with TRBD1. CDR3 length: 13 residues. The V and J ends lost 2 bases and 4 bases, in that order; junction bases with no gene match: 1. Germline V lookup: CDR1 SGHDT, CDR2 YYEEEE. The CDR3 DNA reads TGTGCCAGCAGCTTAGACAGGGGCTATGGCTACACCTTC. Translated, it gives CASSLDRGYGYTF.

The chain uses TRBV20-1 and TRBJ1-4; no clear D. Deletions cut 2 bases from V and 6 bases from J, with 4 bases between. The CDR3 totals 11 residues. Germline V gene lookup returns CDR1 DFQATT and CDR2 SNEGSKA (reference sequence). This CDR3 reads CSARFDEKLFF. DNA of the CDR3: TGCAGTGCTAGATTCGATGAAAAACTGTTTTTT.

The CDR3 nucleotides are TGTGCCAGCGTTGGCGGGGGAGGTGGCTACACCTTC. This translates into CASVGGGGGYTF. J is TRBJ1-2 and V is TRBV28; maybe TRBD1 (5 bases). V shed 8 bases and J shed 7 bases, with 14 bases lying between them. CDR3 length: 12 residues. In germline, CDR1 is MDHEN, CDR2 SYDVKM.

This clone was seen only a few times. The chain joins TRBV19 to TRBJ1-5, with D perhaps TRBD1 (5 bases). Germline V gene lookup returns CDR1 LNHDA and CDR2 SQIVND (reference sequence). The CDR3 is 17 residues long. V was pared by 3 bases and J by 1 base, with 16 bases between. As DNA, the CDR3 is TGTGCCAGTAGTATTTTTATGGGGCTTGGGAGCAATCAGCCCCAGCATTTT. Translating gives CASSIFMGLGSNQPQHF.

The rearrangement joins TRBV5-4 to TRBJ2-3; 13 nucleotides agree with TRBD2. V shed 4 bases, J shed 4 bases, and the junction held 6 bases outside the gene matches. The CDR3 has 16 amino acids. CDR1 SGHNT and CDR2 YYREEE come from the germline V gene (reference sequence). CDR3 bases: TGTGCCAGCAGCACCCGGACTAGCGGGGGAGCAGATACGCAGTATTTT. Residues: CASSTRTSGGADTQYF.

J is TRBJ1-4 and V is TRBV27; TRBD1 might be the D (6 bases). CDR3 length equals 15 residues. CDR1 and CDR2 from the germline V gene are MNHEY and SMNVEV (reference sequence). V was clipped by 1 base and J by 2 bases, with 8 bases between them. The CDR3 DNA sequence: TGTGCCAGCAGTTTATTAACAGGGACTAATGAAAAACTGTTTTTT. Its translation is CASSLLTGTNEKLFF.

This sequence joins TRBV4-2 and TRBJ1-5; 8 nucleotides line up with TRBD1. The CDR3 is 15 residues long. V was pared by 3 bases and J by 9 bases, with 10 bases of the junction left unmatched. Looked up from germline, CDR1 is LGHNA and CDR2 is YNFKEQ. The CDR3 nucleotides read TGTGCCAGCAGCCACGATTGGACAGGGCCGGGGCCCCAGCATTTT. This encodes CASSHDWTGPGPQHF.

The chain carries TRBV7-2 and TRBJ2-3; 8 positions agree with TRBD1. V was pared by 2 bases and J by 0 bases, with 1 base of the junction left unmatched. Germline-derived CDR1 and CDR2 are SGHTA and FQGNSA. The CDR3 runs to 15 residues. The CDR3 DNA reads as TGTGCCAGCAGCTTAAGACAGGGGAGCACAGATACGCAGTATTTT. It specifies CASSLRQGSTDTQYF.

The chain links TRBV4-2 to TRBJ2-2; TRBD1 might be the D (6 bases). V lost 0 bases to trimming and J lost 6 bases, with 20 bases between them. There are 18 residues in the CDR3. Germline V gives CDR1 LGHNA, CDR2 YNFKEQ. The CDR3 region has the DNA TGTGCCAGCAGCCAAGAGCTCCCTGTGGGGGCGTTTGCCGGGGAGCTGTTTTTT. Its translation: CASSQELPVGAFAGELFF.

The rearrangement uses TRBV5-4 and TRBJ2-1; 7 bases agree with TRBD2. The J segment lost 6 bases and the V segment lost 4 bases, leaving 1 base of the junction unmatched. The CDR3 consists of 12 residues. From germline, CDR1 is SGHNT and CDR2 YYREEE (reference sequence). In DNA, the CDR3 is TGTGCCAGCAGCCCGGGAGGCAATGAGCAGTTCTTC. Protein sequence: CASSPGGNEQFF. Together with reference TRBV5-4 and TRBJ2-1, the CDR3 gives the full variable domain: ETGVTQSPTHLIKTRGQQVTLRCSSQSGHNTVSWYQQALGQGPQFIFQYYREEENGRGNFPPRFSGLQFPNYSSELNVNALELDDSALYLCASSPGGNEQFFGPGTRLTVL.

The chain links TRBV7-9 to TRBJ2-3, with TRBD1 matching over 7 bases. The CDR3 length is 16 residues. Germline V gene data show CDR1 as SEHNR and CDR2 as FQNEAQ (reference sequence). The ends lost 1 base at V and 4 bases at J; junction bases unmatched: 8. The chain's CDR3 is CASSLDRGEMPDTQYF. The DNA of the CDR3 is TGTGCCAGCAGCTTAGACAGGGGAGAGATGCCAGATACGCAGTATTTT. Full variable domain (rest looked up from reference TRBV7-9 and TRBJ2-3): DTGVSQNPRHKITKRGQNVTFRCDPISEHNRLYWYRQTLGQGPEFLTYFQNEAQLEKSRLLSDRFSAERPKGSFSTLEIQRTEQGDSAMYLCASSLDRGEMPDTQYFGPGTRLTVL.

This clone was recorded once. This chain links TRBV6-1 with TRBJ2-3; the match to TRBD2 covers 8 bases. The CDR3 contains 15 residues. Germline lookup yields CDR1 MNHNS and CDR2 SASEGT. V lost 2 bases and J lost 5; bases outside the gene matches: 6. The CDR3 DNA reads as TGTGCCAGCAGTGAATACGGGGGGGCCCTAGATACGCAGTATTTT. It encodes CASSEYGGALDTQYF.

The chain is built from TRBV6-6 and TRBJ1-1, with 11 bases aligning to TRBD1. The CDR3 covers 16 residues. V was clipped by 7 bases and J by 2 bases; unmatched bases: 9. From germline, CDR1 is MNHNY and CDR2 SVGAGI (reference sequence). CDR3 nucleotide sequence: TGTGCCAGCAAAAATGGACAGGGGGCACTCAACACTGAAGCTTTCTTT. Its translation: CASKNGQGALNTEAFF.